The 18 T cell receptor beta chains listed next were all sequenced from one sample in a study of blood T cell repertoires in COVID-19. Some clones are missing from TCRdb's copy, which holds only in-frame ones; the method was immunoSEQ multiplex PCR. The data hold about 270,000 clones, with 85% to 90% observed a single time. The specimen was PBMCs or T cells enriched from blood (not recorded which). Every receptor here comes from a woman in her late teens or twenties who had recovered from COVID-19.

This chain connects TRBV18 to TRBJ1-6; TRBD1 is a possible D gene (6 bases). Germline assignment: CDR1 KGHSH and CDR2 LQKENI. The V end lost 2 bases, the J end lost 8 bases, and 7 bases lay between the germline ends. The CDR3 sequence is 13 residues long. The CDR3 spells CASSPTGYSPLHF. The CDR3 region has the DNA TGTGCCAGCTCACCAACAGGGTATTCACCCCTCCACTTT. Variable domain in full (rest from reference TRBV18 and TRBJ1-6): NAGVMQNPRHLVRRRGQEARLRCSPMKGHSHVYWYRQLPEEGLKFMVYLQKENIIDESGMPKERFSAEFPKEGPSILRIQQVVRGDSAAYFCASSPTGYSPLHFGNGTRLTVT.

The J gene is TRBJ2-1, the V gene TRBV2, with 10 bases that match TRBD2. Trimming removed 3 bases from V and 2 bases from J; junction bases left unmatched: 10. CDR3 length equals 18 residues. Looked up from germline, CDR1 is SNHLY and CDR2 is FYNNEI. CDR3 nucleotides: TGTGCCAGCAGTGATCAGCTAGCGGGGGCTCCCCCCTACAATGAGCAGTTCTTC. This translates into CASSDQLAGAPPYNEQFF. Full variable domain (missing parts from reference TRBV2 and TRBJ2-1): EPEVTQTPSHQVTQMGQEVILRCVPISNHLYFYWYRQILGQKVEFLVSFYNNEISEKSEIFDDQFSVERPDGSNFTLKIRSTKLEDSAMYFCASSDQLAGAPPYNEQFFGPGTRLTVL.

The chain joins TRBV3-1 (or the pseudogene TRBV3-2) to TRBJ2-7, with 8 bases identical to TRBD2. Germline V gene data show CDR1 as LGHDT and CDR2 as YNNKEL (reference sequence). The junction had 7 bases not matched to a gene; V was cut back by 4 bases and J by 2 bases. The CDR3 loop spans 15 amino acids. The CDR3 nucleotides read TGTGCCAGCAGCCCCCGGGTAGCGGGGACCTACGAGCAGTACTTC. Protein: CASSPRVAGTYEQYF.

The chain combines TRBV5-5 with TRBJ1-1; 7 nucleotides align to TRBD1. After removal of 4 bases from V and 6 bases from J, the junction contained 9 bases not matched to a gene. This CDR3 has 14 residues. Looked up from germline, CDR1 is SGHKS and CDR2 is YYEKEE (reference sequence). The CDR3 region is CASSQGQLMAEAFF. The CDR3 DNA reads as TGTGCCAGCAGCCAGGGACAGCTAATGGCTGAAGCTTTCTTT.

This chain joins TRBV7-2 and TRBJ2-7; possible D gene TRBD1, 5 bases. Between the trimmed V and J ends, which lost 7 bases and 6 bases, there was a span of 10 bases. Germline CDR1 SGHTA, CDR2 FQGNSA. The length of the CDR3 is 11 residues. CDR3 coding DNA: TGTGCCAGCACCATGGGGCTCGAGCAGTACTTC. This gives the protein CASTMGLEQYF.

The rearrangement joins TRBV12-5 to TRBJ2-1, with a tentative D call TRBD2 (6 bases). CDR3 length: 13 residues. CDR1 is LGHNT, CDR2 FRNRAP, per germline. V was shortened by 6 bases and J by 3 bases, with 9 bases between the two germline ends. CDR3 sequence (DNA): TGTGCTAGTGGGGGAGGTCTCTACAATGAGCAGTTCTTC. Residues: CASGGGLYNEQFF.

This clone was detected once. At one boundary the junction diverges from the germline segment, which might be a read error. This chain joins TRBV12-5 and TRBJ2-3; 13 bases agree with TRBD2. CDR1 and CDR2 from the germline V gene are LGHNT and FRNRAP. There are 13 residues in the CDR3. CDR3 in DNA: TGTGCTAGTGGTTCGGGACTAGCGGGGTACCTAGGTTTT. It specifies CASGSGLAGYLGF. Looking up the rest from reference TRBV12-5 and TRBJ2-3 gives the full variable domain: DARVTQTPRHKVTEMGQEVTMRCQPILGHNTVFWYRQTMMQGLELLAYFRNRAPLDDSGMPKDRFSAEMPDATLATLKIQPSEPRDSAVYFCASGSGLAGYLGFGPGTRLTVL.

The chain links TRBV2 to TRBJ1-5; possibly TRBD1 for D (5 bases). There are 14 residues in the CDR3. In germline, CDR1 is SNHLY, CDR2 FYNNEI. Trimming removed 1 base from V and 11 bases from J, with 15 bases in between. As DNA, the CDR3 is TGTGCCAGCAGTGAAGTACACGACGGAGGGGCCCAGCATTTT. Its translation is CASSEVHDGGAQHF. Drawing the rest from reference TRBV2 and TRBJ1-5, the complete variable domain is EPEVTQTPSHQVTQMGQEVILRCVPISNHLYFYWYRQILGQKVEFLVSFYNNEISEKSEIFDDQFSVERPDGSNFTLKIRSTKLEDSAMYFCASSEVHDGGAQHFGDGTRLSIL.

This clone appeared once. The V and J genes are TRBV3-1 (or the pseudogene TRBV3-2) and TRBJ2-5, with TRBD2 matching 7 bases. This CDR3 is 16 amino acids long. Germline CDR1 LGHDT, CDR2 YNNKEL (reference sequence). The trim removed 4 bases at V and 5 bases at J, leaving 13 bases unmatched. Here the CDR3 reads CASSPGLEREGETQYF. CDR3 DNA: TGTGCCAGCAGCCCCGGACTGGAGAGGGAGGGGGAGACCCAGTACTTC.

The rearrangement links TRBV5-8 to TRBJ2-3; D unresolved. This CDR3 has 15 residues. Germline V CDR1 and CDR2: SGHTS, YDEGEE. Trimming cost V 1 base and J 0 bases, with 9 bases left between them. CDR3 in amino acids: CASSLSSTSTDTQYF. In nucleotides, the CDR3 is TGTGCCAGCAGCTTGTCAAGTACTAGCACAGATACGCAGTATTTT.

The chain carries TRBV4-1 and TRBJ1-1; a possible D gene is TRBD1 (5 bases). In germline, CDR1 is MGHRA, CDR2 YSYEKL. V was clipped by 0 bases and J by 1 base, with 9 bases between them. The CDR3 extends over 15 amino acids. The DNA for the CDR3 is TGCGCCAGCAGCCAAGAACGGGGGGAGAACACTGAAGCTTTCTTT. This sequence encodes CASSQERGENTEAFF.

The chain employs TRBV7-6 and TRBJ1-4; tentatively, D is TRBD1 (5 bases). The V gene's germline CDR1 is SGHVS and CDR2 FNYEAQ. Between the trimmed V and J ends, which lost 2 bases and 8 bases, there was a span of 15 bases. CDR3 length: 15 residues. The CDR3 DNA sequence: TGTGCCAGCAGCTTAAGGGGCCCGGTTAGCGAAAAACTGTTTTTT. Translated: CASSLRGPVSEKLFF.

This sequence joins TRBV6-5 and TRBJ1-6; D gene uncertain. This CDR3 spans 15 amino acids. Between the trimmed V and J ends, which lost 6 bases and 9 bases, there was a span of 18 bases. Germline lookup yields CDR1 MNHEY and CDR2 SVGAGI. CDR3 DNA: TGTGCCAGCAGCCCGAGGGTAGTGGAATCTTCACCCCTCCACTTT. Translated: CASSPRVVESSPLHF.

This sequence joins TRBV3-1 (or the pseudogene TRBV3-2) and TRBJ2-5; possibly TRBD2 for D (5 bases). Germline loops: CDR1 LGHDT, CDR2 YNNKEL (reference sequence). CDR3 length equals 13 residues. The V end was cut by 3 bases, the J end by 4 bases, with 9 bases between. This chain's CDR3 is CASSHIGRETQYF. The CDR3 bases are TGTGCCAGCAGCCATATAGGGAGAGAGACCCAGTACTTC.

The J gene is TRBJ2-1, the V gene TRBV13; TRBD2 aligns across 14 bases. The CDR3 is 15 amino acids. Unmatched junction bases numbered 7, after V lost 5 bases and J lost 10 bases. Germline CDR1 reads PRHDT; CDR2 reads FYEKMQ (reference sequence). CDR3 loop: CASSHGTSGGREQFF. The CDR3 region has the DNA TGTGCCAGCAGCCACGGGACTAGCGGGGGCAGGGAGCAGTTCTTC.

A remark on this clone: Other DNA sequences in this specimen translate into the identical CDR3. The gene calls are TRBV7-9 and TRBJ2-1, with TRBD2 matching over 7 bases. The trim removed 0 bases at V and 4 bases at J, leaving 6 bases unmatched. Looked up from germline, CDR1 is SEHNR and CDR2 is FQNEAQ (reference sequence). The CDR3 spans 16 residues. Here the CDR3 DNA reads TGTGCCAGCAGCTTAGCTTTAGCGGGCACTTACAATGAGCAGTTCTTC. Encoded protein: CASSLALAGTYNEQFF.

The rearrangement uses TRBV7-8 and TRBJ2-3; 12 nucleotides agree with TRBD2. The CDR3 is 15 residues long. The J segment lost 2 bases and the V segment lost 8 bases, leaving 5 bases of the junction unmatched. The V gene's germline CDR1 is SGHVS and CDR2 FQNEAQ. This chain's CDR3 is CASRRLAGDTDTQYF. CDR3 nucleotides: TGTGCCAGCCGTCGACTAGCGGGAGACACAGATACGCAGTATTTT.

The chain links TRBV20-1 to TRBJ1-3; D call uncertain. This CDR3 contains 13 residues. V was trimmed by 3 bases and J by 4 bases, leaving 10 bases between them. Germline V CDR1 and CDR2: DFQATT, SNEGSKA (reference sequence). CDR3 sequence: CSASPGYGNTIYF. The CDR3 nucleotides read TGCAGTGCTAGTCCGGGGTACGGAAACACCATATATTTT.